The 19 T cell receptor beta chains below were found in one sample sequenced in a study of CD8 T cells in ankylosing spondylitis. MiXCR, applied by TCRdb to the 5' RACE reads, yields one record per CDR3 protein. The sample holds about 750,000 distinct CDR3 sequences, about 20% seen once. These TCRs' antigens remain unknown. Findings of the study overall: Characteristic of ankylosing spondylitis blood, it appeared, was a TCR beta motif comprising roughly 8 highly homologous variants.

Sequences were obtained from blood, either unsorted or a sorted T cell fraction (not recorded which). Receptor source: a male donor with ankylosing spondylitis.

This rearrangement joins TRBV6-5 to TRBJ2-2, with TRBD2 identical over 9 bases. The CDR3 is 15 amino acids. The trim removed 4 bases at V and 8 bases at J, leaving 8 bases unmatched. Germline assignment: CDR1 MNHEY and CDR2 SVGAGI. CDR3 protein: CASSSSSGKWGELFF. The CDR3 DNA is TGTGCCAGCAGTTCCTCTAGCGGGAAATGGGGGGAGCTGTTTTTT.

This clonotype has a handful of counts. This chain links TRBV3-1 with TRBJ1-6; weak D call: TRBD1 (6 bases). Germline V gene sequence: CDR1 LGHDT, CDR2 YNNKEL (reference sequence). CDR3 size: 15 residues. The ends were cut back, 2 bases at V and 10 bases at J, with 15 bases in the middle. CDR3 residues: CASSQPGHFGSPLHF. As DNA, the CDR3 is TGTGCCAGCAGCCAACCGGGACATTTCGGGTCACCCCTCCACTTT.

Only a few counts were recorded for this clonotype. CDR3 residues: CASSLLGPYQPQHF. In DNA, the CDR3 is TGTGCCAGCAGCTTACTAGGGCCATATCAGCCCCAGCATTTT. The V call is TRBV7-2, the J call TRBJ1-5; D is ambiguous. V lost 2 bases and J lost 5, with 10 bases in between. This CDR3 is 14 amino acids long. In germline, CDR1 is SGHTA, CDR2 FQGNSA. Using reference TRBV7-2 and TRBJ1-5 for the parts outside the CDR3, the full variable domain is GAGVSQSPSNKVTEKGKDVELRCDPISGHTALYWYRQSLGQGLEFLIYFQGNSAPDKSGLPSDRFSAERTGGSVSTLTIQRTQQEDSAVYLCASSLLGPYQPQHFGDGTRLSIL.

This chain links TRBV27 with TRBJ2-2, with D uncertain. The CDR3 totals 10 residues. Per germline, CDR1 MNHEY and CDR2 SMNVEV (reference sequence). The chain's CDR3 is CASPRGELFF. CDR3 bases: TGTGCGAGCCCCCGGGGGGAGCTGTTTTTT.

This clonotype was detected only a few times. The chain couples TRBV7-9 to TRBJ1-3, with D unresolved. The ends were cut back, 4 bases at V and 2 bases at J, with 12 bases in the middle. There are 15 residues in the CDR3. The V gene's germline CDR1 is SEHNR and CDR2 FQNEAQ (reference sequence). The CDR3 sequence: CASSSPENTGNTIYF. CDR3 coding DNA: TGTGCCAGCAGCTCCCCCGAGAATACTGGAAACACCATATATTTT.

This clonotype was picked up a small number of times. The chain joins TRBV4-3 to TRBJ2-7, with D unresolved. The V gene's germline CDR1 is LGHNA and CDR2 YSLEER. Trimming removed 0 bases from V and 5 bases from J, with 11 bases in between. The CDR3 contains 14 residues. This CDR3 reads CASSQEREFNEQYF. The CDR3 DNA is TGCGCCAGCAGCCAAGAAAGAGAATTTAACGAGCAGTACTTC.

This clonotype was detected only a few times. This chain connects TRBV4-1 to TRBJ1-2; TRBD1 matches 7 bases. Germline V gene sequence: CDR1 MGHRA, CDR2 YSYEKL. This CDR3 is 16 amino acids long. V shed 0 bases, J shed 6 bases, and the junction held 10 bases outside the gene matches. CDR3 sequence: CASSQDPFMTGNGYTF. The CDR3 region has the DNA TGCGCCAGCAGCCAAGACCCCTTTATGACAGGGAATGGCTACACCTTC.

The chain has TRBV2 and TRBJ1-2, with D possibly being TRBD1 (5 bases). This CDR3 has 11 amino acids. Trimming took 9 bases from V and 12 from J, leaving 17 bases between them. Germline lookup yields CDR1 SNHLY and CDR2 FYNNEI. CDR3 residues: CARGETAGDTF. The CDR3 coding sequence is TGTGCCAGGGGTGAGACAGCGGGTGACACCTTC.

The V gene is TRBV12-3 or TRBV12-4, the J gene TRBJ2-1; 7 bases are a match to TRBD2. The V segment lost 2 bases and the J segment 6 bases; nucleotides outside the gene matches: 10. CDR3 length: 16 amino acids. The CDR3 here is CASSLRSSGVFNEQFF. For the CDR3, the DNA is TGTGCCAGCAGTTTACGGTCCAGCGGGGTTTTCAATGAGCAGTTCTTC.

A few counts support this clonotype. V and J are TRBV20-1 and TRBJ2-7; D gene unclear. V dropped 6 bases and J dropped 5 bases, with 17 bases sitting between them. CDR1 is DFQATT, CDR2 SNEGSKA, per germline (reference sequence). The CDR3 is 13 residues long. The DNA of the CDR3 is TGCAGTGCCTTCGGTCGTTATAGGAACGAGCAGTACTTC. Translation: CSAFGRYRNEQYF.

The V and J genes are TRBV5-1 and TRBJ2-1; 13 positions match TRBD2. CDR3 size: 16 residues. Germline values: CDR1 SGHRS, CDR2 YFSETQ. Trimming took 3 bases from V and 6 from J; bases not matched to a gene: 6. The CDR3 spells CASSYSGTSGINEQFF. The CDR3 DNA is TGCGCCAGCAGCTACTCCGGGACTAGCGGGATCAATGAGCAGTTCTTC.

The chain carries TRBV5-1 and TRBJ1-1; D perhaps matches TRBD1 (6 bases). CDR1 and CDR2 (germline): SGHRS, YFSETQ. Trimming took off 2 bases at V and 1 base at J, with 15 bases between the two ends. This CDR3 is built from 16 residues. The CDR3 here is CASSFGQSNRNTEAFF. The CDR3 DNA reads TGCGCCAGCAGCTTCGGACAGAGTAACAGGAACACTGAAGCTTTCTTT.

This clonotype has only a few counts. V and J are TRBV5-4 and TRBJ2-2; D perhaps matches TRBD2 (6 bases). This CDR3 has 15 amino acids. V dropped 5 bases and J dropped 7 bases, with 18 bases sitting between them. The germline gives CDR1 SGHNT, CDR2 YYREEE (reference sequence). DNA of the CDR3: TGTGCCAGCAGGCACGGGGCGGGGATAGGCGGGGAGCTGTTTTTT. This encodes CASRHGAGIGGELFF.

The chain links TRBV7-9 to TRBJ2-7; tentative D call: TRBD2 (6 bases). Germline V gives CDR1 SEHNR, CDR2 FQNEAQ (reference sequence). The V and J ends lost 1 base and 7 bases respectively, with 20 bases between them. This CDR3 spans 16 amino acids. The CDR3 loop is CASSLVGSGSPREQYF. The CDR3 region has the DNA TGTGCCAGCAGCTTAGTGGGTAGCGGATCTCCTAGGGAGCAGTACTTC.

The sample holds a few counts of this clonotype. The chain joins TRBV20-1 to TRBJ1-1, with D possibly TRBD1 on 5 matching bases. Germline CDR1 reads DFQATT; CDR2 reads SNEGSKA (reference sequence). Deletions cut 0 bases from V and 3 bases from J, with 20 bases between. CDR3 length: 17 residues. CDR3 loop: CSARDRRGIRSDTEAFF. In DNA form, the CDR3 reads TGCAGTGCTAGAGATCGAAGGGGCATCCGGTCGGACACTGAAGCTTTCTTT.

The chain joins TRBV28 to TRBJ2-7; 12 bases fit TRBD2. The CDR3 is 15 amino acids. Germline CDR1 and CDR2: MDHEN and SYDVKM. V was pared by 2 bases and J by 7 bases, with 6 bases of the junction left unmatched. CDR3 DNA sequence: TGTGCCAGCAGTTTAATTCTAGCGGGAGGGAGAGAGCAGTACTTC. Translating it yields CASSLILAGGREQYF.

This clonotype was detected only a few times. The gene calls are TRBV4-2 and TRBJ2-2, with D possibly TRBD1 on 6 matching bases. This CDR3 contains 17 residues. V gave up 0 bases and J gave up 2 bases, with 13 bases separating them. Germline V CDR1 and CDR2: LGHNA, YNFKEQ. The CDR3 nucleotides read TGTGCCAGCAGCCAAGATCCGAGACAGGAAAACACCGGGGAGCTGTTTTTT. This gives the protein CASSQDPRQENTGELFF.

This clonotype turned up a few times. The CDR3 is CSASLDLGAETQYF. The DNA for the CDR3 is TGCAGTGCTAGTCTCGATCTGGGCGCGGAGACCCAGTACTTC. The chain links TRBV20-1 to TRBJ2-5; D gene ambiguous. There are 14 residues in the CDR3. CDR1 is DFQATT, CDR2 SNEGSKA, per germline (reference sequence). V shed 3 bases and J shed 5 bases, with 16 bases lying between them.

The rearrangement uses TRBV10-3 and TRBJ2-7; TRBD2 matches at 9 bases. CDR3 length equals 14 residues. Germline CDR1 and CDR2: ENHRY and SYGVKD. The J segment lost 5 bases and the V segment lost 6 bases, leaving 8 bases of the junction unmatched. The chain's CDR3 is CAIRPGTSSDEQYF. DNA for the CDR3: TGTGCCATCAGACCCGGGACTAGCTCAGACGAGCAGTACTTC.